The clone carrying this T cell receptor beta chain was seen a few times. Its antigen is currently unknown. The source of the sample is a study of blood T cells in healthy people across ages. Study details: Capture by template switching was about one barcoded beta molecule per two T cells. Whole-study results and caveats: When set beside aged donors, long-lived donors presented more naive CD4+ cells and higher diversity.

Trimming removed 5 bases from V and 8 bases from J, with 18 bases in between. The CDR3 has 14 residues. Germline CDR1 MNHEY, CDR2 SVGAGI. A second PCR of roughly 7 to 11 cycles used a sample-barcoded 5' primer and a J-beta primer mix. TCRdb reanalysed the 5' RACE reads using MiXCR and keeps one entry per CDR3 protein. This sample yields hundreds of thousands of distinct CDR3 sequences, of which about a fifth are seen a single time; less than 25% belongs to the top ten. Sequences were obtained from blood. The sequence derives from a man aged 65-85 years in good health. The chain employs TRBV6-5 and TRBJ1-2, with no clear D. The CDR3 sequence: CASSTSAVNDGYTF. For the CDR3, the DNA is TGTGCCAGCAGTACCTCGGCAGTAAATGACGGCTACACCTTC.